The clone carrying this TCR beta chain showed up many times. Its antigen remains unidentified. The CDR3 length is 15 residues. The V and J ends lost 3 bases and 6 bases respectively, with 17 bases between them. CDR1 and CDR2 (germline): MDHEN, SYDVKM. The data stem from a study of T cells in Graves' hyperthyroidism and ophthalmopathy. Study conclusions and caveats: Model predictions of ophthalmopathy came a median 6.5 months before onset. Most thyroid clonotypes expanded above 0.001 were also detected in blood.

TCR beta CDR3 regions were amplified from RNA. The HTBI primer set drove a first-round RT-PCR of the TCR CDR3. Using its own MiXCR run on the multiplex PCR reads, TCRdb lists one record per CDR3 protein. The sample contains about 250,000 distinct CDR3 sequences, 22% of which appear only once. The chain links TRBV28 to TRBJ1-1; D might be TRBD1 (5 bases). Sequenced input: blood. This clonotype originated in a man aged 30 to 45 with Graves' ophthalmopathy. CDR3 sequence reads: CASSLGTLGAAEAFF. In nucleotides, the CDR3 is TGTGCCAGCAGTTTGGGGACGTTGGGAGCGGCTGAAGCTTTCTTT.